This TCR beta chain was obtained from a study of blood T cell repertoires in COVID-19. TCRdb's table, derived via immunoSEQ multiplex PCR, lists solely in-frame clones and lacks some. Altogether 95,000 to 120,000 clones are present, more than 80% being singletons, with the ten largest covering approximately 4.4%. This clone has just one count. The CDR3 is made up of 16 amino acids. Germline V gene sequence: CDR1 SGHVS, CDR2 FNYEAQ. Between the trimmed V and J ends, which lost 5 bases and 0 bases, there was a span of 16 bases. The rearrangement uses TRBV7-6 and TRBJ2-5, with D possibly being TRBD1 (6 bases). The receptor was derived from a woman in her fifties or sixties with acute or convalescent COVID-19. The sequencing sample was made of peripheral blood. The CDR3 DNA reads TGTGCCAGCAGCGCCCGACAGGTGGGGGACCAAGAGACCCAGTACTTC. This codes for CASSARQVGDQETQYF. The whole variable domain, remainder taken from reference TRBV7-6 and TRBJ2-5, is GAGVSQSPRYKVTKRGQDVALRCDPISGHVSLYWYRQALGQGPEFLTYFNYEAQQDKSGLPNDRFSAERPEGSISTLTIQRTEQRDSAMYRCASSARQVGDQETQYFGPGTRLLVL.